This section outlines one T cell receptor beta chain sequence together with its context. CDR3 length: 15 residues. Trimming cost V 6 bases and J 6 bases; bases outside gene matches: 9. About 0.45 to 1 ug RNA was reverse transcribed with random hexamers. An immunoSEQ multiplex PCR amplified TCR beta CDR3 over 54 Vbeta and 13 Jbeta. Via MiXCR, TCRdb re-called the immunoSEQ multiplex PCR reads, giving one row per CDR3 protein. The table records 170,000 or so distinct CDR3 sequences, 90% to 95% of them present only once. This sample is part of a study of CD8 T cells in Susac syndrome. The chain has TRBV12-3 or TRBV12-4 and TRBJ2-1; 9 bases line up with TRBD1. The receptor was derived from a human donor with Susac syndrome. Sequenced sample: CD4+ T cells from PBMCs. The CDR3 sequence is CASSAGTGRSNEQFF. As DNA, the CDR3 is TGTGCCAGCAGCGCTGGGACAGGGCGAAGCAATGAGCAGTTCTTC.